This TCR beta chain was documented in a study of blood T cell repertoires in COVID-19. Unmatched junction bases numbered 10, after V lost 5 bases and J lost 4 bases. The germline gives CDR1 MNHEY, CDR2 SMNVEV (reference sequence). This CDR3 region has 16 residues. Per the authors' pipeline: Reference gene primer amplification gave nucleated cell count estimates. Clones were read by immunoSEQ multiplex PCR, and TCRdb kept only the in-frame ones, dropping some. V and J calls and clone size are as listed in that table; D and trimming were resolved from the DNA. The data show 200,000 to 250,000 clones, roughly 88% seen once. Participants came from 24 US areas, aged roughly 18 to 95 years. Participants reported their clinical history, and cohort assignment relied on those reports.

Sequencing input: PBMCs or T cells enriched from blood (not recorded which). The gene calls are TRBV27 and TRBJ2-5; 10 bases agree with TRBD1. This TCR was sampled from a woman between 50 and 59 years old with acute COVID-19. The CDR3 DNA sequence: TGTGCCAGCAGTCAAACCCCGGACAGGGGGAGAGAGACCCAGTACTTC. This encodes CASSQTPDRGRETQYF.